This is a list of T cell receptor beta chains from one sample in a study of T cell responses to AZD1222 COVID-19 vaccine. Using immunoSEQ multiplex PCR, the repertoire was profiled, and TCRdb retains in-frame clones only, with some absent. The profile covers 130,000 or so clones, with over 75% appearing a single time and under 6% taken by the ten largest. The sequencing used peripheral blood, collected 28 days after the second AZD1222 dose. The receptors originated from an adult who received the AZD1222 COVID-19 vaccine. The CDR3 runs from the conserved cysteine through the conserved F or W. A D gene is named only where the DNA matches it firmly. Size is omitted from some rows. Given values are once, few, many or a class for expanded clones.

>.|TRBV2|.|TRBJ1-6
TGTGCCAGCAGTGAAGTAATGCCTAATTCACCCCTCCACTTT
CASSEVMPNSPLHF
>.|TRBV27|.|TRBJ1-1
TGTGCCAGCAGCAGGACGGTTAACACTGAAGCTTTCTTT
CASSRTVNTEAFF
>.|TRBV30|.|TRBJ1-4
TGTGCTTTGGGACTGCCTAATGAAAAACTGTTTTTT
CALGLPNEKLFF
>.|TRBV28|.|TRBJ2-7
TGTGCCAGCAACCTGAATCCCTACGAGCAGTACTTC
CASNLNPYEQYF
>.|TRBV18|.|TRBJ1-6
TGTGCCAGCTCACCCACAGGGCTACCCCTCCACTTT
CASSPTGLPLHF
>.|TRBV11-3|TRBD1|TRBJ1-6
TGTGCCAGCAGCGTATTGACAGGGGGCCCATCACCCCTCCACTTT
CASSVLTGGPSPLHF
>.|TRBV2|.|TRBJ2-3
TGTGCCAGCACCACAGGGTACACAGATACGCAGTATTTT
CASTTGYTDTQYF
>.|TRBV3-1/TRBV3-2|.|TRBJ1-3
TGTGCCAGCAGTCTCCAGAGCTCTGGAAACACCATATATTTT
CASSLQSSGNTIYF
>few|TRBV5-1|TRBD1|TRBJ1-6
TGCGCCAGCAGCTTGGGGCAGGGGGGATCACCCCTCCACTTT
CASSLGQGGSPLHF
>.|TRBV27|TRBD1|TRBJ1-2
TGTGCCAGCAGTTTAAGAGGCAGGGGGTATGGCTACACCTTC
CASSLRGRGYGYTF